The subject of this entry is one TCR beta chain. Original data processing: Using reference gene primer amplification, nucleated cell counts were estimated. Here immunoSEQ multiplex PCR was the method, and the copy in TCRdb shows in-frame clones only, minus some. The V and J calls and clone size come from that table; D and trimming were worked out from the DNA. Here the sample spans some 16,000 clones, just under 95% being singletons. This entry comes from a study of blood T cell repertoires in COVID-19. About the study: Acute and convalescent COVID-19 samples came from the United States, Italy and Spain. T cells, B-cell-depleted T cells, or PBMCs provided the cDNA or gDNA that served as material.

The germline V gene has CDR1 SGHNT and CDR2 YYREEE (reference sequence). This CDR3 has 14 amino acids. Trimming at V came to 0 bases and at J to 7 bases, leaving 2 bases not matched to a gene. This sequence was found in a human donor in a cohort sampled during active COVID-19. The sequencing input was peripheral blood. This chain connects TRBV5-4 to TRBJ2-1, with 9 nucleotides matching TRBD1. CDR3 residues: CASSLGQGGNEQFF. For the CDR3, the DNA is TGTGCCAGCAGCTTGGGACAGGGGGGGAATGAGCAGTTCTTC.